The clone carrying this T cell receptor (beta chain) was counted ten times or more. This sample was taken from a study of early T cells in non-severe SARS-CoV-2 infection. From the 5' RACE reads, TCRdb called clonotypes with MiXCR, one entry per CDR3 protein. The sample records some 39,000 distinct CDR3 sequences, around 3.6% being singletons. The trim removed 4 bases at V and 7 bases at J, leaving 3 bases unmatched. This CDR3 contains 13 residues. The clonotype originates from an adult who was a healthcare worker with PCR-confirmed SARS-CoV-2 infection or an uninfected control (not recorded which). V is TRBV12-3 or TRBV12-4 and J is TRBJ2-4; TRBD1 aligns across 8 bases. Sequencing was performed on whole blood. CDR3 DNA: TGTGCCAGCAGTTGGGGACAGGTGAACATTCAGTACTTC. Its protein is CASSWGQVNIQYF.